The clone carrying this TCR beta chain appeared once. These data come from a study of blood T cell repertoires in COVID-19. Study-level background: COVID-19 samples collected from the United States, Italy and Spain covered acute and convalescent phases. PBMCs, B-cell-depleted T cells, or T cells provided the cDNA or gDNA that made up the material.

This CDR3 region has 15 residues. V was shortened by 2 bases and J by 0 bases, with 10 bases between the two germline ends. Germline CDR1 reads MNHEY; CDR2 reads SVGAGI. As handled by the study authors: Reference gene primer amplification in the assay estimated nucleated cell counts. Clones were read by immunoSEQ multiplex PCR, and TCRdb kept only the in-frame ones, dropping some. V and J calls and clone size are copied from that table; D and trimming were computed from the DNA. Here the sample spans fewer than 350,000 clones, roughly 89% being singletons. The rearrangement joins TRBV6-5 to TRBJ1-1; D not resolved. The specimen sequenced was peripheral blood. The TCR sequence derives from a man between 25 and 39 years old with COVID-19, enrolled during active disease. The CDR3 loop is CASSYGSNMNTEAFF. In nucleotides, the CDR3 is TGTGCCAGCAGTTACGGCAGTAACATGAACACTGAAGCTTTCTTT.